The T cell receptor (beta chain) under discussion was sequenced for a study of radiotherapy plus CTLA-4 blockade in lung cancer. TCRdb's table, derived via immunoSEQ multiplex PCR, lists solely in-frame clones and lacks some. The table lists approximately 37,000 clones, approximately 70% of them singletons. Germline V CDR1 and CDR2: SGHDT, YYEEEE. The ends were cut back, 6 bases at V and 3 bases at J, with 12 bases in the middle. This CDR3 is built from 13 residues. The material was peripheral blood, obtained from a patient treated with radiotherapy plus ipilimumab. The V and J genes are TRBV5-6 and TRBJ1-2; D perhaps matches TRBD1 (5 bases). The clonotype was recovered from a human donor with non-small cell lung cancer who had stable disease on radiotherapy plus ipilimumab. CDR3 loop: CASTAGKDYGYTF. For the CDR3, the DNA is TGTGCCAGCACGGCAGGGAAAGACTATGGCTACACCTTC. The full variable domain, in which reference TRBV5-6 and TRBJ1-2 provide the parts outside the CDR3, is DAGVTQSPTHLIKTRGQQVTLRCSPKSGHDTVSWYQQALGQGPQFIFQYYEEEERQRGNFPDRFSGHQFPNYSSELNVNALLLGDSALYLCASTAGKDYGYTFGSGTRLTVV.